The clone carrying this TCR beta chain has just a few counts. The sample is drawn from a study of T cells after yellow fever vaccination. TCRdb passed the 5' RACE reads through MiXCR, listing each CDR3 protein once. The table has about 150,000 distinct CDR3 sequences, 6.6% seen once. The CDR3 loop spans 16 amino acids. Trimming shortened V by 7 bases and J by 0 bases, and 12 bases separated the two germline ends. Germline CDR1 is KGHDR and CDR2 is SFDVKD. This TCR derives from a man younger than 40 who received the YFV17D yellow fever vaccine. The sequencing here drew on CD4+ T cells sorted from PBMCs, taken 10 days after the yellow fever booster vaccination. V and J are TRBV24-1 and TRBJ2-6; D remains ambiguous. CDR3 residues: CATRLGNFSGANVLTF. CDR3 coding DNA: TGTGCCACCAGATTGGGCAACTTCTCTGGGGCCAACGTCCTGACTTTC.